The present TCR beta chain was sequenced within a study of blood T cell repertoires in COVID-19. About the research overall: PBMCs, B-cell-depleted T cells, or T cells were the source of the cDNA or gDNA that made up the material.

Assay: immunoSEQ multiplex PCR; the TCRdb copy retains only in-frame clones and omits some. The sample has approximately 150,000 clones; under 95% are singletons. Germline loops: CDR1 WNHNN, CDR2 SYGVQD (reference sequence). The CDR3 has 14 residues. V lost 5 bases, J lost 5 bases, and 14 bases lay in between. The receptor was isolated from a man in his late teens or twenties with COVID-19, enrolled during active disease. The sample was peripheral blood. The V and J genes are TRBV10-1 and TRBJ2-3, with a possible D match to TRBD1 (6 bases). The CDR3 nucleotides read TGCGCCAGCAGTTACGGGACATCAGAAGATACGCAGTATTTT. Translating gives CASSYGTSEDTQYF.